Following are 17 T cell receptor beta chains from one sample sequenced in a study of blood T cell repertoires in COVID-19. Assay: immunoSEQ multiplex PCR; the TCRdb copy retains only in-frame clones and omits some. This table has about 49,000 clones, roughly 82% appearing once. The sequenced sample was peripheral blood. These receptors came from a woman aged 55-69 years with acute or convalescent COVID-19.

The rearrangement links TRBV4-1 to TRBJ1-2; D not certain. In germline, CDR1 is MGHRA, CDR2 YSYEKL. V was cut by 0 bases and J by 8 bases, with 13 bases left in between. This CDR3 has 14 residues. DNA of the CDR3: TGCGCCAGCAGCCAAGATCCGGCAGGAACAGGCTACACCTTC. This encodes CASSQDPAGTGYTF.

This clone was observed once. This sequence joins TRBV6-5 and TRBJ1-2, with TRBD1 matching over 8 bases. Germline V gene sequence: CDR1 MNHEY, CDR2 SVGAGI. The CDR3 spans 13 residues. V gave up 5 bases and J gave up 2 bases; unmatched junction bases: 1. CDR3 sequence (DNA): TGTGCCAGCAGTCGGACAGGGAACTATGGCTACACCTTC. Translating it yields CASSRTGNYGYTF.

The DNA for the CDR3 is TGTGCCAGCAGTTCCGCCCGTAGCCTAGTCTCCTACGAGCAGTACTTC. The encoded protein is CASSSARSLVSYEQYF. V and J are TRBV6-5 and TRBJ2-7; no definite D call. V shed 4 bases and J shed 0 bases, with 16 bases lying between them. CDR1 and CDR2 from the germline V gene are MNHEY and SVGAGI. The CDR3 is made up of 16 amino acids.

This clone is a singleton in its sample. The V call is TRBV2, the J call TRBJ1-5, with TRBD1 matching 8 bases. Trimming at V came to 6 bases and at J to 1 base, leaving 8 bases not matched to a gene. The CDR3 runs 16 residues. From germline, CDR1 is SNHLY and CDR2 FYNNEI. CDR3 DNA: TGTGCCAGCAGGAACCAGGGGGCACTGAGCAATCAGCCCCAGCATTTT. Translated: CASRNQGALSNQPQHF.

The V gene is TRBV2, the J gene TRBJ1-6, with a weak D call TRBD1 (5 bases). The CDR3 is 17 amino acids. The V end was cut by 2 bases, the J end by 7 bases, with 18 bases between. CDR1 SNHLY and CDR2 FYNNEI come from the germline V gene. The CDR3 loop is CASSEIVGTLGNSPLHF. The CDR3 DNA sequence: TGTGCCAGCAGTGAAATCGTGGGGACTCTCGGGAATTCACCCCTCCACTTT. Supplemented by reference TRBV2 and TRBJ1-6, the full variable domain reads EPEVTQTPSHQVTQMGQEVILRCVPISNHLYFYWYRQILGQKVEFLVSFYNNEISEKSEIFDDQFSVERPDGSNFTLKIRSTKLEDSAMYFCASSEIVGTLGNSPLHFGNGTRLTVT.

This clone was seen a handful of times. This chain joins TRBV4-1 and TRBJ2-5; D not certain. Trimming pared 0 bases from V and 2 bases from J, leaving 10 bases between. In germline, CDR1 is MGHRA, CDR2 YSYEKL. The CDR3 spans 15 residues. CDR3 protein: CASSQDLTEQETQYF. CDR3 sequence (DNA): TGCGCCAGCAGCCAAGATCTTACAGAACAAGAGACCCAGTACTTC.

V is TRBV5-4 and J is TRBJ2-3; 15 nucleotides match TRBD2. The CDR3 covers 17 residues. The germline gives CDR1 SGHNT, CDR2 YYREEE (reference sequence). Trimming at V came to 3 bases and at J to 3 bases, leaving 5 bases not matched to a gene. The CDR3 region is CASSSGLAGGPTDTQYF. CDR3 DNA sequence: TGTGCCAGCAGCTCAGGACTAGCGGGAGGGCCGACAGATACGCAGTATTTT. Full variable domain (outside the CDR3, taken from reference TRBV5-4 and TRBJ2-3): ETGVTQSPTHLIKTRGQQVTLRCSSQSGHNTVSWYQQALGQGPQFIFQYYREEENGRGNFPPRFSGLQFPNYSSELNVNALELDDSALYLCASSSGLAGGPTDTQYFGPGTRLTVL.

The chain carries TRBV7-2 and TRBJ1-6, with D possibly matching TRBD1 (6 bases). This CDR3 is 16 amino acids long. CDR1 and CDR2 from the germline V gene are SGHTA and FQGNSA. Trimming shortened V by 5 bases and J by 7 bases, and 18 bases separated the two germline ends. CDR3 residues: CASSPIGQRINSPLHF. CDR3 coding DNA: TGTGCCAGCAGCCCCATCGGACAGCGGATAAATTCACCCCTCCACTTT.

The rearrangement links TRBV4-1 to TRBJ1-6; D remains unclear. Germline V gene sequence: CDR1 MGHRA, CDR2 YSYEKL. Trimming stripped 1 base from V and 10 bases from J, with 11 bases between. CDR3 length: 14 residues. The CDR3 reads CASSQGDIGSPLHF. In DNA form, the CDR3 reads TGCGCCAGCAGCCAAGGAGACATCGGCTCACCCCTCCACTTT.

V gene TRBV2 combines with J gene TRBJ1-2; D possibly corresponds to TRBD1 (6 bases). Trimming took 7 bases from V and 8 from J, leaving 17 bases between them. CDR1 SNHLY and CDR2 FYNNEI come from the germline V gene. This CDR3 comprises 13 residues. This CDR3 is CASKAGETWGYTF. The DNA for the CDR3 is TGTGCCAGCAAGGCAGGGGAGACCTGGGGCTACACCTTC.

The rearrangement uses TRBV2 and TRBJ1-2, with D possibly matching TRBD1 (6 bases). The germline V gene has CDR1 SNHLY and CDR2 FYNNEI. The CDR3 is made up of 13 amino acids. The V gene lost 6 bases and the J gene lost 8 bases, with 16 bases spanning the gap. The CDR3 spells CASRALKGDGYTF. CDR3 nucleotide sequence: TGTGCCAGCAGGGCTCTAAAGGGGGACGGCTACACCTTC.

This clone has only a few counts. The gene calls are TRBV7-3 and TRBJ1-1, with TRBD1 matching 7 bases. CDR1 SGHTA and CDR2 FQGTGA come from the germline V gene. This CDR3 contains 16 residues. The junction had 9 bases not matched to a gene; V was cut back by 5 bases and J by 0 bases. The CDR3 is CASSKTPTGLNTEAFF. The CDR3, as DNA: TGTGCCAGCAGCAAGACACCGACAGGGCTGAACACTGAAGCTTTCTTT.

Comments on this clone: At one end the junction does not follow the germline gene, possibly because of a read error. V and J are TRBV9 and TRBJ1-2, with D tentatively TRBD1 (6 bases). Germline CDR1 and CDR2: SGDLS and YYNGEE. The CDR3 covers 10 residues. The CDR3 loop is CASSGDIFSF. The CDR3 nucleotides read TGTGCCAGCAGCGGGGACATCTTCTCCTTC.

The genes are TRBV18 and TRBJ2-2; 9 bases map to TRBD1. Unmatched junction bases numbered 3, after V lost 6 bases and J lost 1 base. The CDR3 is made up of 15 amino acids. Germline values: CDR1 KGHSH, CDR2 LQKENI. The CDR3 nucleotides read TGTGCCAGCTCCTCGACAGGGGGGAACACCGGGGAGCTGTTTTTT. It codes for CASSSTGGNTGELFF. The full variable domain, completed using reference TRBV18 and TRBJ2-2, is NAGVMQNPRHLVRRRGQEARLRCSPMKGHSHVYWYRQLPEEGLKFMVYLQKENIIDESGMPKERFSAEFPKEGPSILRIQQVVRGDSAAYFCASSSTGGNTGELFFGEGSRLTVL.

The V and J genes are TRBV20-1 and TRBJ1-5; D remains unclear. This CDR3 comprises 11 residues. Germline lookup yields CDR1 DFQATT and CDR2 SNEGSKA (reference sequence). CDR3 protein: CKRSRARPQHF. CDR3 nucleotides: TGCAAACGGTCCCGAGCTCGGCCCCAGCATTTT.

The chain joins TRBV6-5 to TRBJ2-7; 7 nucleotides match TRBD1. Trimming took 6 bases from V and 1 from J; bases not matched to a gene: 6. The germline V gene encodes CDR1 MNHEY and CDR2 SVGAGI. There are 14 residues in the CDR3. This chain's CDR3 is CASSYDRVSYEQYF. In DNA form, the CDR3 reads TGTGCCAGCAGCTATGACAGGGTTTCCTACGAGCAGTACTTC.

The CDR3 loop is CASSVSRTGQNTEAFF. Here the CDR3 DNA reads TGTGCCAGCAGCGTAAGCCGAACTGGACAGAACACTGAAGCTTTCTTT. The gene calls are TRBV9 and TRBJ1-1; tentatively, D is TRBD1 (5 bases). From germline, CDR1 is SGDLS and CDR2 YYNGEE. Between the trimmed V and J ends, which lost 1 base and 1 base, there was a span of 14 bases. The CDR3 consists of 16 residues.